One and the same sample provided the 22 T cell receptor beta chains below, sequenced in a study of cytomegalovirus exposure and HLA in healthy donors. The protocol was immunoSEQ multiplex PCR, while the TCRdb copy is restricted to in-frame clones and leaves out a portion. The sample records about 130,000 clones, just under 90% being singletons. Specimen: PBMCs. Every receptor here comes from a woman aged 30 to 39 in good health and CMV-seropositive.

The chain employs TRBV4-2 and TRBJ2-1; D is possibly TRBD2 (7 bases). V was cut by 5 bases and J by 6 bases, with 14 bases left in between. Per germline, CDR1 LGHNA and CDR2 YNFKEQ. The CDR3 has 14 amino acids. The DNA of the CDR3 is TGTGCCAGCAGCGTCGGCGGGGGCCCCAATGAGCAGTTCTTC. Encoded protein: CASSVGGGPNEQFF.

This clone was observed a handful of times. The rearrangement links TRBV10-3 to TRBJ2-1, with 10 bases fitting TRBD2. V was clipped by 5 bases and J by 9 bases; unmatched bases: 4. The germline V gene encodes CDR1 ENHRY and CDR2 SYGVKD. The CDR3 is made up of 13 amino acids. The CDR3 nucleotides are TGTGCCATCAGTAGCGGGGGGGCCGGTGAGCAGTTCTTC. This encodes CAISSGGAGEQFF.

This clone was observed a single time. The V and J genes are TRBV7-9 and TRBJ2-1; no definite D call. The CDR3 consists of 16 residues. Germline V gene data show CDR1 as SEHNR and CDR2 as FQNEAQ (reference sequence). The V end lost 1 base, the J end lost 0 bases, and 10 bases lay between the germline ends. The CDR3 spells CASSLGPLSSYNEQFF. CDR3 DNA sequence: TGTGCCAGCAGCTTAGGCCCCCTCAGCTCCTACAATGAGCAGTTCTTC.

V gene TRBV29-1 combines with J gene TRBJ2-3; no clear D gene. The CDR3 spans 15 residues. Germline assignment: CDR1 SQVTM and CDR2 ANQGSEA. Between the trimmed V and J ends, which lost 5 bases and 0 bases, there was a span of 15 bases. The CDR3 sequence is CSVKGSETSTDTQYF. The DNA of the CDR3 is TGCAGCGTTAAAGGGTCAGAGACTAGCACAGATACGCAGTATTTT.

This chain connects TRBV29-1 to TRBJ1-1; maybe TRBD1 (6 bases). The V and J ends lost 7 bases and 0 bases respectively, with 9 bases between them. The CDR3 has 12 amino acids. Germline lookup yields CDR1 SQVTM and CDR2 ANQGSEA. In DNA form, the CDR3 reads TGCAGCGCAGGGGACCTGAACACTGAAGCTTTCTTT. Translation gives CSAGDLNTEAFF. The complete variable domain, with remaining parts taken from reference TRBV29-1 and TRBJ1-1, reads SAVISQKPSRDICQRGTSLTIQCQVDSQVTMMFWYRQQPGQSLTLIATANQGSEATYESGFVIDKFPISRPNLTFSTLTVSNMSPEDSSIYLCSAGDLNTEAFFGQGTRLTVV.

The chain couples TRBV7-6 to TRBJ2-5; tentative D call: TRBD1 (5 bases). The CDR3 sequence is 15 residues long. In germline, CDR1 is SGHVS, CDR2 FNYEAQ. The ends were cut back, 4 bases at V and 6 bases at J, with 18 bases in the middle. The CDR3, as DNA: TGTGCCAGCAGCTCAGGGTGGGGTCCCTCGAAGACCCAGTACTTC. Protein: CASSSGWGPSKTQYF. Looking up the rest from reference TRBV7-6 and TRBJ2-5 gives the full variable domain: GAGVSQSPRYKVTKRGQDVALRCDPISGHVSLYWYRQALGQGPEFLTYFNYEAQQDKSGLPNDRFSAERPEGSISTLTIQRTEQRDSAMYRCASSSGWGPSKTQYFGPGTRLLVL.

V is TRBV2 and J is TRBJ1-5; D is unclear. Per germline, CDR1 SNHLY and CDR2 FYNNEI. Trimming left V 5 bases short and J 6 bases short, with 8 bases between. This CDR3 comprises 12 residues. The CDR3 DNA is TGTGCCAGCAGTAAAAGGAGTCAGCCCCAGCATTTT. Translated: CASSKRSQPQHF.

This chain connects TRBV4-1 to TRBJ2-3; 13 bases agree with TRBD2. Trimming removed 4 bases from V and 6 bases from J; junction bases left unmatched: 7. CDR1 MGHRA and CDR2 YSYEKL come from the germline V gene. This CDR3 is 16 amino acids long. This CDR3 reads CASSPRTSGSEDTQYF. CDR3 sequence (DNA): TGCGCCAGCAGCCCTCGGACTAGCGGGAGTGAGGATACGCAGTATTTT.

This rearrangement joins TRBV19 to TRBJ1-5; 8 bases line up with TRBD1. This CDR3 region has 18 residues. CDR1 LNHDA and CDR2 SQIVND come from the germline V gene (reference sequence). V dropped 6 bases and J dropped 0; count of bases not matched to a gene: 13. CDR3 DNA sequence: TGTGCCAGTAGGACCGGACAGGGTGGAGGACATAGCAATCAGCCCCAGCATTTT. Residues: CASRTGQGGGHSNQPQHF.

J is TRBJ1-2 and V is TRBV11-2; 9 nucleotides align to TRBD1. This CDR3 region has 15 residues. Germline loops: CDR1 SGHAT, CDR2 FQNNGV. The trim removed 5 bases at V and 8 bases at J, leaving 12 bases unmatched. The CDR3 protein is CASSRSDRGAWGYTF. The CDR3 DNA is TGTGCCAGCAGCCGTTCGGACAGGGGCGCGTGGGGCTACACCTTC.

CDR3 nucleotide sequence: TGTGCCAGCAGTTTCCGCTATACAGGGGAAGAGTCCTACGAGCAGTACTTC. This sequence encodes CASSFRYTGEESYEQYF. V and J are TRBV28 and TRBJ2-7; 7 nucleotides agree with TRBD1. The CDR3 is made up of 17 amino acids. The V and J ends lost 3 bases and 1 base, in that order; junction bases with no gene match: 12. Germline V CDR1 and CDR2: MDHEN, SYDVKM.

The gene calls are TRBV7-9 and TRBJ2-3; 9 nucleotides match TRBD1. Germline CDR1 reads SEHNR; CDR2 reads FQNEAQ (reference sequence). Germline trimming cut 2 bases from V and 8 bases from J; bases unmatched to any gene: 17. This CDR3 has 18 amino acids. This CDR3 is CASSLPQGTGTPMGTQYF. The CDR3 region has the DNA TGTGCCAGCAGCTTACCCCAAGGGACAGGGACTCCGATGGGTACGCAGTATTTT.

This clone occurred once. J is TRBJ2-2 and V is TRBV5-6, with TRBD1 matching over 9 bases. Germline values: CDR1 SGHDT, CDR2 YYEEEE. There are 17 residues in the CDR3. J gave up 1 base and V 0 bases, and 4 bases lay outside the gene matches. Here the CDR3 DNA reads TGTGCCAGCAGCTTGGACCCGGGACAGGGGAACACCGGGGAGCTGTTTTTT. It encodes CASSLDPGQGNTGELFF.

The chain couples TRBV13 to TRBJ2-2, with D unresolved. This CDR3 spans 12 amino acids. The V and J ends lost 2 bases and 6 bases respectively, with 4 bases between them. Germline loops: CDR1 PRHDT, CDR2 FYEKMQ (reference sequence). The CDR3 loop reads CASSLRPGELFF. The CDR3 DNA is TGTGCCAGCAGCTTACGTCCCGGGGAGCTGTTTTTT.

The chain joins TRBV27 to TRBJ2-1; TRBD1 agrees at 9 bases. CDR1 and CDR2 from the germline V gene are MNHEY and SMNVEV (reference sequence). This CDR3 has 15 amino acids. The J segment lost 4 bases and the V segment lost 5 bases, leaving 6 bases of the junction unmatched. This CDR3 reads CASSETGGGYNEQFF. The DNA for the CDR3 is TGTGCCAGCAGTGAGACAGGGGGTGGTTACAATGAGCAGTTCTTC.

This clone was seen only once. The chain employs TRBV5-4 and TRBJ2-7; 11 positions match TRBD1. In germline, CDR1 is SGHNT, CDR2 YYREEE (reference sequence). The CDR3 contains 15 residues. Losses at the gene ends were 0 bases for V and 6 bases for J; bases not matched to a gene: 5. The CDR3 loop is CASSLAGTGGSEQYF. CDR3 DNA: TGTGCCAGCAGCTTGGCCGGGACAGGGGGGTCCGAGCAGTACTTC.

The chain joins TRBV6-1 to TRBJ2-7; possibly TRBD2 for D (7 bases). CDR3 length: 13 residues. Germline V lookup: CDR1 MNHNS, CDR2 SASEGT. Deletions cut 8 bases from V and 3 bases from J, with 14 bases between. The CDR3 sequence is CASEAGARYEQYF. CDR3 DNA: TGTGCCAGCGAGGCGGGGGCGCGCTACGAGCAGTACTTC.

The chain is built from TRBV9 and TRBJ2-3, with 8 bases lining up with TRBD2. V shed 3 bases, J shed 4 bases, and the junction held 7 bases outside the gene matches. Per germline, CDR1 SGDLS and CDR2 YYNGEE. This CDR3 region has 15 residues. The CDR3 loop is CASSESGTRADTQYF. The CDR3, as DNA: TGTGCCAGCAGCGAGTCCGGGACTAGAGCAGATACGCAGTATTTT.

This chain joins TRBV5-6 and TRBJ1-2, with D hard to call. V lost 0 bases and J 6 bases, leaving 21 bases between the germline ends. CDR1 and CDR2 (germline): SGHDT, YYEEEE. The CDR3 contains 17 residues. In DNA form, the CDR3 reads TGTGCCAGCAGCTTGGTAGCGCGGCCGAACGTATGGGATGGCTACACCTTC. This sequence encodes CASSLVARPNVWDGYTF.

The rearrangement links TRBV19 to TRBJ1-2; D is perhaps TRBD1 (6 bases). V dropped 4 bases and J dropped 0 bases, with 15 bases sitting between them. The CDR3 totals 16 residues. Germline V gene lookup returns CDR1 LNHDA and CDR2 SQIVND (reference sequence). The CDR3 is CASSKAGQMTNYGYTF. Written as DNA, the CDR3 is TGTGCCAGTAGTAAAGCCGGACAGATGACTAACTATGGCTACACCTTC.

The J gene is TRBJ1-5, the V gene TRBV5-4, with 8 bases matching TRBD1. The CDR3 length is 14 residues. V was pared by 3 bases and J by 4 bases, with 3 bases of the junction left unmatched. Germline loops: CDR1 SGHNT, CDR2 YYREEE (reference sequence). CDR3 sequence: CASSSQGVNQPQHF. DNA for the CDR3: TGTGCCAGCAGCTCACAGGGGGTGAATCAGCCCCAGCATTTT.

This sequence joins TRBV11-2 and TRBJ2-1; D ambiguous. Trimming took off 2 bases at V and 2 bases at J, with 4 bases between the two ends. The germline V gene has CDR1 SGHAT and CDR2 FQNNGV. The CDR3 is 13 amino acids. The CDR3 DNA follows: TGTGCCAGCAGCTTATCAGCCTACAATGAGCAGTTCTTC. It yields the protein CASSLSAYNEQFF.